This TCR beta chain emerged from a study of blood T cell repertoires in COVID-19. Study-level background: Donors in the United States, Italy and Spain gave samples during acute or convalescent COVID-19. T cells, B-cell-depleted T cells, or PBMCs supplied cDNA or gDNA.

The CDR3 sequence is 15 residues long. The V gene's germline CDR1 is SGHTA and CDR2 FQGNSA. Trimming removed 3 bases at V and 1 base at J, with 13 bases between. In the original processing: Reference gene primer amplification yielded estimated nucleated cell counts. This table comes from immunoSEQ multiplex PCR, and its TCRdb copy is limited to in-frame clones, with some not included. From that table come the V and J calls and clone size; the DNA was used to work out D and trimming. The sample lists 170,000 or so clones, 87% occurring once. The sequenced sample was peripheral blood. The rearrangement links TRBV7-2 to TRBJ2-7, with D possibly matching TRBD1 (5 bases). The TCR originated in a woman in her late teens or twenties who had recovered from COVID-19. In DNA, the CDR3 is TGTGCCAGCAGCTTTCAGGCAGGACAATCCTACGAGCAGTACTTC. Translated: CASSFQAGQSYEQYF.